The source of this T cell receptor (beta chain) is a study of early T cells in non-severe SARS-CoV-2 infection. V dropped 7 bases and J dropped 2 bases, with 16 bases sitting between them. Germline CDR1 MNHEY, CDR2 SVGAGI. This CDR3 contains 15 residues. This clonotype was observed many times. Its antigen is not known. TCRdb called the 5' RACE reads again in MiXCR, with one record for every CDR3 protein. The table lists about 110,000 distinct CDR3 sequences, 12% of them singletons. Study-wide findings and caveats: The study's VDJdb matching favored anti-spike CD8 responses and missed private and CD4 specificities.

Sequenced: whole blood. The receptor was isolated from an adult who was a healthcare worker with PCR-confirmed SARS-CoV-2 infection or an uninfected control (not recorded which). The V and J genes are TRBV6-5 and TRBJ2-3; D possibly corresponds to TRBD1 (6 bases). CDR3: CASTRSGESTDTQYF. In nucleotides, the CDR3 is TGTGCCAGCACTCGATCAGGGGAGTCCACAGATACGCAGTATTTT.